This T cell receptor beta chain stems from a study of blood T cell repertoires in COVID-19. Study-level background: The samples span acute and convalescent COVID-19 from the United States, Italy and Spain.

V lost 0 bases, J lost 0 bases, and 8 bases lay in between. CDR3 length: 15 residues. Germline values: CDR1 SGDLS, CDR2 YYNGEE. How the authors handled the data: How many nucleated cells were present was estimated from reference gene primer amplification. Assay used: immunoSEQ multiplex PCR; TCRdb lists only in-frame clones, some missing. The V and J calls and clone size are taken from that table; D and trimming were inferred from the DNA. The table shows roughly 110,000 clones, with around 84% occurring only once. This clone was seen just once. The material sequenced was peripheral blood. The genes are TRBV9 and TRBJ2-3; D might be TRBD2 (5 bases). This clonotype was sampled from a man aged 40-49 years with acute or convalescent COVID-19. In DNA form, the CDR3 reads TGTGCCAGCAGCGTAGGACTACTTAGCACAGATACGCAGTATTTT. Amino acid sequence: CASSVGLLSTDTQYF.